Listed below are T cell receptor beta chains from one sample, sequenced in a study of T cell changes during pregnancy in multiple sclerosis. TCRdb's copy holds only in-frame clones and misses some; the assay was immunoSEQ multiplex PCR. The repertoire has more than 40,000 clones, around 94% of them found once; the top ten carry less than 0.65%. The sequences come from CD4+ T cells from peripheral blood mononuclear cells, collected in the second trimester of pregnancy. These receptors were obtained from a female donor with multiple sclerosis, enrolled in a pregnancy study. Both conserved end residues are part of each CDR3.

j_gene	len	v_gene	CDR3aa
TRBJ1-5	17	TRBV29-1	CSVPGRCRVRGMQPQHF
TRBJ1-1	15	TRBV7-3	CASRKGNLENTEAFF
TRBJ2-6	20	TRBV4-2	CASSQEIPGTGASGANVLTF
TRBJ1-2	13	TRBV15	CATSRRGAGGYTF
TRBJ2-3	19	TRBV4-2	CASSQEVPLSRGETDTQYF
TRBJ1-1	13	TRBV4-3	CASSQHQGVVAFF
TRBJ2-7	15	TRBV7-6	CASSPRTGRGYEQYF
TRBJ2-3	19	TRBV12-2	CASRLAPPPLAGGSDTQYF
TRBJ1-5	14	TRBV6-1	CASKHSYSNQPQHF
TRBJ2-5	18	TRBV5-6	CASSLGLAVGRGRETQYF
TRBJ1-4	14	TRBV4-3	CASSQGTDNEKLFF
TRBJ1-1	10	TRBV6-1	CASRTYEAFF
TRBJ2-1	15	TRBV6-4	CASSELAGGPNEQFF
TRBJ2-7	15	TRBV11-2	CASSLGISGSYEQYF
TRBJ2-7	15	TRBV2	CASSEAGGRRNEQYF
TRBJ2-3	13	TRBV7-3	CASSPATGGTQYF
TRBJ1-2	14	TRBV10-3	CAISEAPGGYGYTF
TRBJ1-5	15	TRBV9	CASSVEGGQDQPQHF
TRBJ2-7	16	TRBV19	CASSRSSQPWANEQYF
TRBJ1-5	19	TRBV28	CASSLLPGGRFNSNQPQHF
TRBJ1-1	18	TRBV9	CASSARSTGGGSNTEAFF
TRBJ1-2	14	TRBV7-8	CASSLEQGSYGYTF
TRBJ1-6	20	TRBV10-3	CAISLQPTTHRDSSNSPLHF
TRBJ2-3	15	TRBV30	CAWGRTSAGVGTQYF
TRBJ2-6	14	TRBV5-1	CASSPPGRANVLTF
TRBJ2-7	12	TRBV30	CASAGGAYEQYF
TRBJ2-7	8	TRBV6-5	CASRIQYF
TRBJ1-6	16	TRBV7-6	CASSLLDGVEHSPLHF
TRBJ2-5	15	TRBV6-5	CASSYRPGLQETQYF
TRBJ2-3	15	TRBV18	CASSTDLAGTDTQYF
TRBJ2-7	15	TRBV6-5	CASSGGGGISYEQYF
TRBJ2-3	21	TRBV4-1	CASSQALVGLAGGSSTDTQYF
TRBJ2-1	15	TRBV7-2	CASSLAGGLYNEQFF
TRBJ1-1	13	TRBV10-3	CAISEDSDTEAFF
TRBJ2-5	14	TRBV5-4	CASSASAIQETQYF
TRBJ1-4	14	TRBV6-5	CVSSSRDKGEKLFF
TRBJ2-3	15	TRBV15	CATSRDGRVSDTQYF
TRBJ2-7	11	TRBV25-1	CASSDYQVQYF
TRBJ2-7	15	TRBV7-2	CASSLLVTGAYEQYF
TRBJ1-1	14	TRBV12-5	CASALSGGSTEAFF
TRBJ2-2	14	TRBV18	CASSPTAHTGELFF
TRBJ2-5	13	TRBV7-3	CASSLSGGATQYF
TRBJ1-2	15	TRBV4-2	CASSARDRGNYGYTF
TRBJ2-5	13	TRBV11-3	CASSRDSQETQYF
TRBJ2-3	14	TRBV5-5	CASSLAGRADTQYF
TRBJ2-5	15	TRBV6-5	CASTIRRGGETTQYF
TRBJ1-5	15	TRBV5-6	CASSLGGRGNQPQHF
TRBJ1-5	16	TRBV5-6	CASSLYSDRRDQPQHF
TRBJ2-2	15	TRBV6-5	CASKLPGGGTGELFF
TRBJ1-2	15	TRBV4-1	CASSQETRQDYGYTF
TRBJ1-6	16	TRBV9	CASSPRTGENNSPLHF